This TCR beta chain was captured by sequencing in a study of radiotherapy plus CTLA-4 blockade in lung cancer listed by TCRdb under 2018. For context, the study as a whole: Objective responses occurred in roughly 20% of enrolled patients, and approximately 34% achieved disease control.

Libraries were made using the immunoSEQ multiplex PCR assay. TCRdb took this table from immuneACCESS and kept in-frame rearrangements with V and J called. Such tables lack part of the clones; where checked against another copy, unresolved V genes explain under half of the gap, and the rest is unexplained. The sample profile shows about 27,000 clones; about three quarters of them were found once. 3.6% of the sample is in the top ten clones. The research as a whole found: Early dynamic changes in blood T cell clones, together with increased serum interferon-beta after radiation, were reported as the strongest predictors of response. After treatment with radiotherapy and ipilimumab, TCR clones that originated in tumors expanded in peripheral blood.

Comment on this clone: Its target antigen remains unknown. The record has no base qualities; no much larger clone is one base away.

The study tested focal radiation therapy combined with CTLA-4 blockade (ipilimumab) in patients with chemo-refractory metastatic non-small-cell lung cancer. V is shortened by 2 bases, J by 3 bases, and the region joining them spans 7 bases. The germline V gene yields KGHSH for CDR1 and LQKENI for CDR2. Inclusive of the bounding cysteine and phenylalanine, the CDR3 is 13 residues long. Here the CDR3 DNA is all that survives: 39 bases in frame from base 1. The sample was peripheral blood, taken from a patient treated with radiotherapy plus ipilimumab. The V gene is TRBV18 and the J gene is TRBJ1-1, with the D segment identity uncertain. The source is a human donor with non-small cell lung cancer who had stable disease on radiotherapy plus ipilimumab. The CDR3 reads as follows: CASSPRKDTEAFF. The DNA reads TGTGCCAGCTCACCAAGGAAGGACACTGAAGCTTTCTTT.